This T cell receptor (beta chain) stems from a study of human T cells and chemical hapten exposure. Study-wide findings and caveats: PT1 expanded TCR numbers tracked positively with patch test score.

This clonotype was picked up a small number of times. No antigen is known for it. Time point defined: pre-sensitization, week 0. Treatment specified: therapeutic diphenylcyclopropenone sensitization with weekly scalp DPC. Alopecia patients between 18 and 70 years old and suitable for DPC were used as donors. Via MiXCR, TCRdb re-called the RACE reads, giving one row per CDR3 protein. Of about 98,000 distinct CDR3 sequences in the sample, 9.5% to 14% were seen once. CDR3 length: 14 residues. Germline V gene lookup returns CDR1 SEHNR and CDR2 FQNEAQ (reference sequence). Trimming took off 3 bases at V and 0 bases at J, with 7 bases between the two ends.

The TCR comes from a woman aged 55-75 years with alopecia areata. Some clones in this sample may be carry-over from other donors' samples. Sequences were derived from whole blood, sampled in connection with sensitization to the hapten diphenylcyclopropenone (DPC). This rearrangement joins TRBV7-9 to TRBJ2-3, with D perhaps matching TRBD1 or TRBD2 (5 bases each). The CDR3 sequence is CASSLGRSTDTQYF. The CDR3 nucleotides are TGTGCCAGCAGCTTGGGACGAAGCACAGATACGCAGTATTTT.